These 28 T cell receptor beta chains originate from one sample sequenced in a study of T cell repertoires in cytomegalovirus infection. A single record per CDR3 protein comes from TCRdb applying MiXCR to the reads. This sample yields some 600,000 distinct CDR3 sequences, of which approximately 24% are seen a single time; around 7.6% belongs to the top ten. Sequencing was done on a sample of CD8+ T cells from PBMCs. Source of these receptors: a human donor in good health (CMV status not recorded). Some clones in this sample may be carry-over from other donors' samples.

Concerning this clonotype itself: Just one base apart from a much larger clone, this may be a read error. The CDR3 loop reads CANSHSGGNTEAFF. DNA of the CDR3: TGTGCCAACAGCCATTCCGGGGGGAACACTGAAGCTTTCTTT. This chain uses TRBV7-8 with TRBJ1-1; tentatively, D is TRBD1 (5 bases). The CDR3 contains 14 residues. Germline CDR1 SGHVS, CDR2 FQNEAQ. The variable domain in full, with the rest retrieved from reference TRBV7-8 and TRBJ1-1, is GAGVSQSPRYKVAKRGQDVALRCDPISGHVSLFWYQQALGQGPEFLTYFQNEAQLDKSGLPSDRFFAERPEGSVSTLKIQRTQQEDSAVYLCANSHSGGNTEAFFGQGTRLTVV.

The rearrangement links TRBV2 to TRBJ2-1; the D gene is possibly TRBD2 (7 bases). Germline V lookup: CDR1 SNHLY, CDR2 FYNNEI. The ends were cut back, 1 base at V and 4 bases at J, with 11 bases in the middle. This CDR3 spans 15 amino acids. CDR3 bases: TGTGCCAGCAGTGAAGACGGGGGGCCTTACAATGAGCAGTTCTTC. Its protein is CASSEDGGPYNEQFF.

This clonotype came up a few times. V and J are TRBV7-9 and TRBJ2-1; 11 bases align to TRBD2. V was pared by 7 bases and J by 6 bases, with 8 bases of the junction left unmatched. CDR1 and CDR2 (germline): SEHNR, FQNEAQ (reference sequence). This CDR3 comprises 15 residues. The CDR3 reads CASTPQTSGANEQFF. CDR3 sequence (DNA): TGTGCCAGCACCCCTCAGACTAGCGGGGCCAATGAGCAGTTCTTC.

The chain recombines TRBV6-6 with TRBJ2-7; tentatively, D is TRBD1 (5 bases). Per the germline V gene, CDR1 is MNHNY and CDR2 is SVGAGI (reference sequence). V was clipped by 10 bases and J by 1 base, with 14 bases between them. The CDR3 is made up of 13 amino acids. CDR3 loop: CATQSDSSYEQYF. DNA for the CDR3: TGTGCCACTCAATCCGACAGTTCCTACGAGCAGTACTTC.

This clonotype has more than one count but fewer than ten. The V call is TRBV7-3, the J call TRBJ1-2; the D gene is possibly TRBD1 (5 bases). This CDR3 is built from 16 residues. V lost 5 bases, J lost 7 bases, and 23 bases lay in between. From germline, CDR1 is SGHTA and CDR2 FQGTGA. In DNA form, the CDR3 reads TGTGCCAGCAGCCCCGCGGGTAGGGGCCTAGGAAGTGGCTACACCTTC. It codes for CASSPAGRGLGSGYTF.

This rearrangement joins TRBV5-1 to TRBJ2-1; possible D gene TRBD1, 7 bases. Germline V gene data show CDR1 as SGHRS and CDR2 as YFSETQ. Trimming pared 1 base from V and 9 bases from J, leaving 17 bases between. The CDR3 runs to 15 residues. The CDR3 protein is CASSLPRGATTEQFF. CDR3 in DNA: TGCGCCAGCAGCTTGCCCAGGGGGGCCACTACTGAGCAGTTCTTC.

This clonotype was recorded a few times. CDR3 region: CASSYAGLYNEQFF. The CDR3, as DNA: TGTGCCAGCAGTTACGCGGGACTGTACAATGAGCAGTTCTTC. This chain links TRBV6-6 with TRBJ2-1; tentatively, D is TRBD2 (6 bases). CDR1 and CDR2 from the germline V gene are MNHNY and SVGAGI (reference sequence). V lost 2 bases, J lost 4 bases, and 9 bases lay in between. This CDR3 is 14 amino acids long.

This clonotype occurred a few times. The chain links TRBV11-1 to TRBJ2-2, with TRBD1 identical over 9 bases. Germline CDR1 and CDR2: SGHAT and FQDESV (reference sequence). This CDR3 has 14 residues. V lost 6 bases to trimming and J lost 6 bases; unmatched junction nucleotides: 5. The CDR3 coding sequence is TGTGCCAGCAGAAACCGGGACAGGGCCGGGGAGCTGTTTTTT. It is translated as CASRNRDRAGELFF.

This clonotype has a count of ten or more. V and J are TRBV7-8 and TRBJ2-3, with D uncertain. Trimming pared 0 bases from V and 4 bases from J, leaving 14 bases between. Germline CDR1 and CDR2: SGHVS and FQNEAQ. The CDR3 runs to 16 residues. DNA of the CDR3: TGTGCCAGCAGCTTAGCGCTGGGGTACGGTGCAGATACGCAGTATTTT. It codes for CASSLALGYGADTQYF.

This clonotype showed up just a few times. This CDR3 reads CASSPLARGEETQYF. Written as DNA, the CDR3 is TGTGCCAGCAGCCCATTGGCGCGGGGGGAAGAGACCCAGTACTTC. The chain employs TRBV5-6 and TRBJ2-5, with 8 positions matching TRBD2. With 4 bases clipped from V and 3 bases from J, the junction kept 8 bases outside the gene matches. The CDR3 contains 15 residues. Germline assignment: CDR1 SGHDT and CDR2 YYEEEE.

This chain links TRBV2 with TRBJ1-5; 10 nucleotides line up with TRBD1. In germline, CDR1 is SNHLY, CDR2 FYNNEI. This CDR3 contains 15 residues. J gave up 3 bases and V 5 bases, and 4 bases lay outside the gene matches. The CDR3 coding sequence is TGTGCCAGCAGTTTGGACAGGGGGATCAATCAGCCCCAGCATTTT. Residues: CASSLDRGINQPQHF.

The chain uses TRBV5-6 and TRBJ2-5, with D perhaps given as TRBD1 or TRBD2 (5 bases each). Germline CDR1 and CDR2: SGHDT and YYEEEE. Trimming shortened V by 7 bases and J by 9 bases, and 13 bases separated the two germline ends. CDR3 size: 11 residues. CDR3 amino acids: CASQMGESQYF. The CDR3 coding sequence is TGTGCCAGCCAGATGGGGGAGTCCCAGTACTTC.

This clonotype has a count of ten or more. The J gene is TRBJ1-1, the V gene TRBV7-9, with D possibly being TRBD1 (5 bases). This CDR3 comprises 15 residues. The germline V gene has CDR1 SEHNR and CDR2 FQNEAQ (reference sequence). The ends were cut back, 1 base at V and 4 bases at J, with 13 bases in the middle. CDR3 residues: CASSLVSRQGTEAFF. The CDR3 nucleotides are TGTGCCAGCAGCTTAGTATCCCGGCAGGGCACTGAAGCTTTCTTT.

The chain recombines TRBV19 with TRBJ2-4; D possibly uses TRBD1 or TRBD2 (5 bases each). This CDR3 has 14 amino acids. Germline values: CDR1 LNHDA, CDR2 SQIVND (reference sequence). Trimming removed 1 base at V and 8 bases at J, with 12 bases between. The CDR3 nucleotides are TGTGCCAGTAGTATAGGGGTTATGGGGGACATTCAGTACTTC. It is translated as CASSIGVMGDIQYF.

A few counts support this clonotype. The chain couples TRBV7-2 to TRBJ1-1; TRBD1 matches at 10 bases. V lost 3 bases and J lost 5; bases outside the gene matches: 15. CDR3 length equals 18 residues. Germline CDR1 is SGHTA and CDR2 is FQGNSA. The DNA of the CDR3 is TGTGCCAGCAGCTTTGACGACAGGGGGCGCTCCCCGTGGACTGAAGCTTTCTTT. This gives the protein CASSFDDRGRSPWTEAFF.

This chain uses TRBV27 with TRBJ2-7, with TRBD2 matching 12 bases. Trimming removed 0 bases from V and 5 bases from J; junction bases left unmatched: 2. CDR1 is MNHEY, CDR2 SMNVEV, per germline (reference sequence). The CDR3 is 15 amino acids. CDR3 region: CASSLSTSGGHEQYV. In DNA form, the CDR3 reads TGTGCCAGCAGTTTATCCACTAGCGGGGGGCACGAGCAGTACGTC.

The gene calls are TRBV7-8 and TRBJ2-3; the match to TRBD2 covers 9 bases. The trim removed 1 base at V and 4 bases at J, leaving 6 bases unmatched. The CDR3 extends over 16 amino acids. Germline V gives CDR1 SGHVS, CDR2 FQNEAQ. The CDR3 loop is CASSLVAGGLADTQYF. As DNA, the CDR3 is TGTGCCAGCAGCTTAGTGGCGGGGGGGCTGGCAGATACGCAGTATTTT.

About this clonotype: A much larger clone differs by one base, so this may be a read error. CDR3 in DNA: TGTGCCAGCAGATTAGGTTTACGGGACAGCCAAGAGACCCAGTACTTC. Translating it yields CASRLGLRDSQETQYF. V usage is TRBV7-9 and J usage is TRBJ2-5, with TRBD1 matching 7 bases. CDR3 length: 16 residues. Looked up from germline, CDR1 is SEHNR and CDR2 is FQNEAQ (reference sequence). Full variable domain (remainder filled in from reference TRBV7-9 and TRBJ2-5): DTGVSQNPRHKITKRGQNVTFRCDPISEHNRLYWYRQTLGQGPEFLTYFQNEAQLEKSRLLSDRFSAERPKGSFSTLEIQRTEQGDSAMYLCASRLGLRDSQETQYFGPGTRLLVL.

The chain employs TRBV15 and TRBJ2-5; 7 bases are shared with TRBD1. In germline, CDR1 is LNHNV, CDR2 YYDKDF (reference sequence). The V and J ends lost 6 bases and 1 base, in that order; junction bases with no gene match: 14. The CDR3 consists of 17 residues. The CDR3 nucleotides are TGTGCCACCAGTGTACCAAGACAGGGAAGGACCCAAGAGACCCAGTACTTC. This sequence encodes CATSVPRQGRTQETQYF.

This clonotype was counted a few times. The rearrangement uses TRBV28 and TRBJ2-1, with unresolved D. V lost 5 bases, J lost 10 bases, and 12 bases lay in between. This CDR3 has 12 residues. Germline values: CDR1 MDHEN, CDR2 SYDVKM. CDR3 coding DNA: TGTGCCAGCAGTCCCCGCTCGACCGAGCAGTTCTTC. Translated: CASSPRSTEQFF.

The CDR3 protein is CASSESGTTVLYRIQETQYF. Written as DNA, the CDR3 is TGCGCCAGCAGCGAGTCCGGGACTACAGTTCTGTACAGAATCCAAGAGACCCAGTACTTC. The rearrangement links TRBV5-1 to TRBJ2-5; 7 bases are a match to TRBD2. Germline trimming cut 4 bases from V and 1 base from J; bases unmatched to any gene: 22. The germline V gene encodes CDR1 SGHRS and CDR2 YFSETQ. The CDR3 extends over 20 amino acids.

This clonotype was detected only a few times. The chain employs TRBV7-6 and TRBJ2-1; TRBD1 aligns across 10 bases. V shed 5 bases and J 8 bases; nucleotides not matched to a gene: 12. CDR1 is SGHVS, CDR2 FNYEAQ, per germline. The CDR3 sequence is 16 residues long. Here the CDR3 DNA reads TGTGCCAGCAGCCCAACTACCGGGACAGGGGTCGATGAGCAGTTCTTC. Translated: CASSPTTGTGVDEQFF.

This clonotype has a count of ten or more. This chain links TRBV7-2 with TRBJ2-1, with D hard to call. Germline CDR1 SGHTA, CDR2 FQGNSA. Trimming stripped 6 bases from V and 8 bases from J, with 17 bases between. The CDR3 consists of 14 residues. The CDR3 DNA reads as TGTGCCAGCAGACAAAACTACCGAGAGGATGAGCAGTTCTTC. Residues: CASRQNYREDEQFF.

In its sample, this clonotype was seen a few times. This chain uses TRBV7-9 with TRBJ2-1; 9 bases fit TRBD1. Germline V gene data show CDR1 as SEHNR and CDR2 as FQNEAQ (reference sequence). Germline trimming cut 5 bases from V and 7 bases from J; bases unmatched to any gene: 9. CDR3 length: 15 residues. CDR3 loop: CASSQRQGVFNEQFF. For the CDR3, the DNA is TGTGCCAGCAGCCAACGACAGGGGGTGTTTAATGAGCAGTTCTTC.

The V call is TRBV14, the J call TRBJ2-1, with 7 bases aligning to TRBD2. Germline CDR1 is SGHDN and CDR2 is FVKESK. The CDR3 has 16 amino acids. V shed 4 bases and J 2 bases; nucleotides not matched to a gene: 8. CDR3 residues: CASSRKGLAAYNEQFF. For the CDR3, the DNA is TGTGCCAGCAGCCGCAAGGGGCTAGCGGCCTACAATGAGCAGTTCTTC.

This clonotype was recorded a few times. J is TRBJ2-1 and V is TRBV14; weak D call: TRBD1 (5 bases). This CDR3 has 12 amino acids. V lost 0 bases and J lost 10, with 7 bases in between. Per germline, CDR1 SGHDN and CDR2 FVKESK. DNA for the CDR3: TGTGCCAGCAGCCAAGAACAGGCCGAGCAGTTCTTC. It yields the protein CASSQEQAEQFF.

This clonotype has a count of ten or more. V and J are TRBV6-6 and TRBJ2-5; 7 bases are a match to TRBD1. The CDR3 consists of 15 residues. Germline CDR1 and CDR2: MNHNY and SVGAGI (reference sequence). Trimming cost V 1 base and J 5 bases; bases outside gene matches: 7. CDR3 loop: CASSYLAGGAETQYF. DNA of the CDR3: TGTGCCAGCAGTTACTTGGCAGGGGGTGCCGAGACCCAGTACTTC.

A word on this clonotype: One base away lies a much larger clone, so this may be a sequencing read error. This chain connects TRBV13 to TRBJ2-3, with D unclear. Per the germline V gene, CDR1 is PRHDT and CDR2 is FYEKMQ (reference sequence). The CDR3 runs 12 residues. The V and J ends lost 3 bases and 4 bases respectively, with 5 bases between them. The CDR3 DNA sequence: TGTGCCAGCAGCTTCGGGCCAGATACGCAGTATTTT. Translation gives CASSFGPDTQYF.